This T cell receptor beta chain appears in the sequencing data of a study of blood T cell repertoires in COVID-19. Study background: Material from acute and convalescent COVID-19 was sourced from the United States, Italy and Spain. From T cells, B-cell-depleted T cells, or PBMCs came the material, which was cDNA or gDNA.

Germline CDR1 reads KGHSH; CDR2 reads LQKENI. With V trimmed by 4 bases and J by 3 bases, 5 bases remained unmatched. The CDR3 loop spans 15 amino acids. This table comes from immunoSEQ multiplex PCR, and its TCRdb copy is limited to in-frame clones, with some not included. Of 150,000 to 200,000 clones listed, more than 70% were seen once; the top ten hold 6% to 6.5%. Adults between roughly 18 and 89 years of age took part from under 30 US areas. This TCR came from a man aged 40-55 years who had recovered from COVID-19. The specimen was PBMCs or T cells enriched from blood (not recorded which). The chain employs TRBV18 and TRBJ1-5; 8 bases are shared with TRBD1. CDR3 region: CASSRGQGTNQPQHF. The CDR3 DNA is TGTGCCAGCTCACGCGGACAGGGTACCAATCAGCCCCAGCATTTT.